Listed here are 5 T cell receptor beta chains from one sample, sequenced in a study of Ad26.COV2.S vaccination and SARS-CoV-2 variants. Treatment reported: approximately 18 received Ad26.COV2.S at low or high dose, single or two shots; about 5 received placebo; per-sample allocation not given. Sample collection was performed on day 63 after the first vaccine or placebo injection. The data were produced by immunoSEQ multiplex PCR, yet TCRdb's version contains in-frame clones alone and is incomplete. The repertoire holds a few hundred thousand clones, with approximately 87% as singletons. The sequencing here drew on peripheral blood, taken in a trial of Ad26.COV2.S vaccine versus placebo. These receptors all stem from a person between 18 and 65 years old who received the Ad26.COV2.S COVID-19 vaccine or a placebo.

The chain is built from TRBV19 and TRBJ2-7; D call uncertain. The germline V gene encodes CDR1 LNHDA and CDR2 SQIVND (reference sequence). V lost 3 bases to trimming and J lost 0 bases, with 9 bases between them. There are 14 residues in the CDR3. The CDR3 nucleotides read TGTGCCAGTAGTATCGTCCCCCTCTCCTACGAGCAGTACTTC. Its translation: CASSIVPLSYEQYF.

The V gene is TRBV6-5, the J gene TRBJ2-5; D is perhaps TRBD1 (6 bases). This CDR3 has 15 residues. Germline CDR1 MNHEY, CDR2 SVGAGI. Trimming pared 5 bases from V and 1 base from J, leaving 14 bases between. The DNA for the CDR3 is TGTGCCAGCAGTACCCAGCGGACAGTCCAAGAGACCCAGTACTTC. As protein: CASSTQRTVQETQYF.

The gene calls are TRBV11-2 and TRBJ2-7; D not certain. CDR1 is SGHAT, CDR2 FQNNGV, per germline. The CDR3 covers 15 residues. Trimming left V 4 bases short and J 4 bases short, with 17 bases between. CDR3 protein: CASSYHSKAHYEQYV. The CDR3 coding sequence is TGTGCCAGCAGCTACCATTCCAAAGCCCATTACGAGCAGTACGTC.

The chain joins TRBV19 to TRBJ2-2; 11 bases are shared with TRBD1. CDR1 is LNHDA, CDR2 SQIVND, per germline (reference sequence). The CDR3 is made up of 18 amino acids. Losses at the gene ends were 3 bases for V and 2 bases for J; bases not matched to a gene: 8. CDR3 bases: TGTGCCAGTAGTATCCCTAGAGGACAGGGGGCTAACACCGGGGAGCTGTTTTTT. Translation gives CASSIPRGQGANTGELFF.

The chain carries TRBV7-8 and TRBJ1-2; D uncertain. The germline V gene encodes CDR1 SGHVS and CDR2 FQNEAQ. V was trimmed by 0 bases and J by 4 bases, leaving 12 bases between them. CDR3 length equals 15 residues. CDR3 protein: CASSLAVSNGYGYTF. Written as DNA, the CDR3 is TGTGCCAGCAGCTTAGCGGTTAGTAACGGCTATGGCTACACCTTC.